Below are 27 T cell receptor beta chains sequenced from a single sample in a study of T cells in Graves' hyperthyroidism and ophthalmopathy. Amplification targeted TCR beta CDR3 regions from RNA transcripts. With the HTBI primer set, the TCR CDR3 went through a first round of RT-PCR. TCRdb itself ran the multiplex PCR reads through MiXCR, one entry per CDR3 protein. The sample gives 300,000 to 450,000 distinct CDR3 sequences, more than 14% of which show up once; about 20% is in the top ten. The sequenced sample was blood. Source of these receptors: a woman in her thirties with Graves' ophthalmopathy.

This clonotype was seen many times. The chain recombines TRBV10-3 with TRBJ1-5; no clear D. Trimming shortened V by 0 bases and J by 4 bases, and 1 base separated the two germline ends. Germline lookup yields CDR1 ENHRY and CDR2 SYGVKD. The CDR3 is made up of 12 amino acids. This chain's CDR3 is CAISESNQPQHF. Written as DNA, the CDR3 is TGTGCCATCAGTGAGTCAAATCAGCCCCAGCATTTT.

This clonotype was counted ten times or more. The rearrangement links TRBV20-1 to TRBJ2-2; D is undetermined. The V gene's germline CDR1 is DFQATT and CDR2 SNEGSKA (reference sequence). The V end lost 3 bases, the J end lost 6 bases, and 11 bases lay between the germline ends. CDR3 length: 13 amino acids. This CDR3 is CSASSFGAGELFF. In DNA form, the CDR3 reads TGCAGTGCTAGCTCTTTTGGTGCCGGGGAGCTGTTTTTT.

This clonotype appeared a few times. The rearrangement links TRBV6-1 to TRBJ2-1; TRBD2 matches at 9 bases. CDR3 length equals 16 residues. V gave up 7 bases and J gave up 5 bases; unmatched junction bases: 12. Per germline, CDR1 MNHNS and CDR2 SASEGT. As DNA, the CDR3 is TGTGCCAGCAAATACTCAGCCCTAGCGGGGAACAATGAGCAGTTCTTC. This translates into CASKYSALAGNNEQFF.

The rearrangement links TRBV6-1 to TRBJ1-3; unclear D gene. Germline V gene data show CDR1 as MNHNS and CDR2 as SASEGT. The CDR3 has 13 residues. Trimming left V 6 bases short and J 4 bases short, with 10 bases between. The CDR3 DNA reads TGTGCCAGCAGCCCAGTAGCGGGAAACACCATATATTTT. This sequence encodes CASSPVAGNTIYF.

V is TRBV29-1 and J is TRBJ2-7; 12 nucleotides line up with TRBD2. V was pared by 7 bases and J by 2 bases, with 0 bases of the junction left unmatched. The CDR3 is made up of 12 amino acids. The germline V gene has CDR1 SQVTM and CDR2 ANQGSEA. CDR3 residues: CSGLAGAYEQYF. The DNA of the CDR3 is TGCAGCGGACTAGCGGGGGCCTACGAGCAGTACTTC.

This clonotype was detected ten times or more. This sequence joins TRBV6-1 and TRBJ1-5; D remains unclear. Trimming cost V 8 bases and J 4 bases, with 24 bases left between them. Germline CDR1 is MNHNS and CDR2 is SASEGT. The CDR3 is made up of 17 amino acids. The CDR3 loop is CASRRSAVRAGNQPQHF. The CDR3 DNA reads as TGTGCCAGCCGTAGATCAGCCGTTCGTGCGGGGAATCAGCCCCAGCATTTT.

This clonotype was picked up many times. This chain connects TRBV28 to TRBJ2-3; 9 bases agree with TRBD2. V gave up 5 bases and J gave up 1 base; unmatched junction bases: 4. The CDR3 spans 15 residues. In germline, CDR1 is MDHEN, CDR2 SYDVKM. The DNA for the CDR3 is TGTGCCAGCAGTACTAGGACTAGCGGCACAGATACGCAGTATTTT. Translation: CASSTRTSGTDTQYF.

This clonotype has a count of ten or more. The rearrangement joins TRBV12-3 or TRBV12-4 to TRBJ1-1, with 7 bases lining up with TRBD1. The CDR3 length is 16 residues. V trimming: 3 bases; J trimming: 1 base; junction bases outside the gene matches: 8. The CDR3 DNA is TGTGCCAGCAGTTTTAAGGAGGGGGCAGCGAACACTGAAGCTTTCTTT. It encodes CASSFKEGAANTEAFF.

This clonotype showed up many times. This rearrangement joins TRBV24-1 to TRBJ2-3; no clear D gene. The ends were cut back, 9 bases at V and 5 bases at J, with 11 bases in the middle. This CDR3 is built from 12 residues. Looked up from germline, CDR1 is KGHDR and CDR2 is SFDVKD. This CDR3 is CATGPTKDTQYF. CDR3 nucleotides: TGTGCCACCGGACCAACTAAAGATACGCAGTATTTT.

This clonotype was picked up many times. The V and J genes are TRBV20-1 and TRBJ1-2; D might be TRBD1 (5 bases). CDR1 and CDR2 (germline): DFQATT, SNEGSKA (reference sequence). The CDR3 has 16 residues. The V end was cut by 6 bases, the J end by 4 bases, with 24 bases between. The CDR3 protein is CSASTIRDLRSYGYTF. In DNA form, the CDR3 reads TGCAGTGCCAGCACAATCAGGGACCTCCGGAGCTATGGCTACACCTTC.

This clonotype has ten or more counts. The chain couples TRBV5-6 to TRBJ2-1; possibly TRBD2 for D (6 bases). Trimming stripped 4 bases from V and 0 bases from J, with 17 bases between. CDR1 is SGHDT, CDR2 YYEEEE, per germline. This CDR3 has 17 amino acids. This CDR3 reads CASSGGARGSSYNEQFF. DNA of the CDR3: TGTGCCAGCAGCGGAGGAGCTCGGGGGAGCTCCTACAATGAGCAGTTCTTC.

This clonotype was recorded at least ten times. This chain uses TRBV28 with TRBJ2-7, with 8 bases matching TRBD2. V was pared by 3 bases and J by 3 bases, with 7 bases of the junction left unmatched. The CDR3 spans 15 residues. Germline loops: CDR1 MDHEN, CDR2 SYDVKM. In DNA, the CDR3 is TGTGCCAGCAGTTTTTTTACGGGGGGGTTCTACGAGCAGTACTTC. As protein: CASSFFTGGFYEQYF.

This chain connects TRBV19 to TRBJ1-1; 11 nucleotides line up with TRBD1. After removal of 5 bases from V and 0 bases from J, the junction contained 8 bases not matched to a gene. Germline-derived CDR1 and CDR2 are LNHDA and SQIVND (reference sequence). The CDR3 runs 17 residues. The CDR3 protein is CASSLRTGGLMNTEAFF. In DNA form, the CDR3 reads TGTGCCAGTAGTCTACGGACAGGGGGCCTAATGAACACTGAAGCTTTCTTT.

This clonotype was observed a handful of times. The rearrangement links TRBV29-1 to TRBJ1-2, with TRBD1 matching 7 bases. J gave up 7 bases and V 6 bases, and 14 bases lay outside the gene matches. Germline CDR1 reads SQVTM; CDR2 reads ANQGSEA. This CDR3 region has 14 residues. CDR3 in DNA: TGCAGCGTAGAAACCGCGACAGGGTTCCGTGGCTACACCTTC. Encoded protein: CSVETATGFRGYTF.

The chain couples TRBV12-3 or TRBV12-4 to TRBJ1-2, with TRBD1 matching over 8 bases. The CDR3 consists of 14 residues. The J segment lost 7 bases and the V segment lost 4 bases, leaving 8 bases of the junction unmatched. The CDR3 nucleotides read TGTGCCAGCAGTTATGGGACAGGAGCAGTTGGCTACACCTTC. Its translation is CASSYGTGAVGYTF.

This clonotype showed up just a few times. The chain combines TRBV12-3 or TRBV12-4 with TRBJ1-5, with D maybe TRBD1 (5 bases). The CDR3 sequence is 14 residues long. Trimming pared 5 bases from V and 7 bases from J, leaving 15 bases between. DNA of the CDR3: TGTGCCAGCAGTCCCCGAGGGGAGAAACAGCCCCAGCATTTT. Translating it yields CASSPRGEKQPQHF.

This clonotype showed up many times. This chain joins TRBV11-1 and TRBJ2-1, with a tentative D call TRBD1 (6 bases). Germline V gives CDR1 SGHAT, CDR2 FQDESV (reference sequence). The V end was cut by 1 base, the J end by 3 bases, with 13 bases between. The CDR3 loop spans 16 amino acids. The CDR3 region has the DNA TGTGCCAGCAGCTTAGACCGGGACATACTCTACAATGAGCAGTTCTTC. Translated, it gives CASSLDRDILYNEQFF.

The gene calls are TRBV5-1 and TRBJ2-3; D is ambiguous. The V and J ends lost 1 base and 2 bases respectively, with 17 bases between them. The germline gives CDR1 SGHRS, CDR2 YFSETQ. The CDR3 extends over 17 amino acids. The CDR3 nucleotides are TGCGCCAGCAGCTTGTACGGAACGAGAAAATACACAGATACGCAGTATTTT. Residues: CASSLYGTRKYTDTQYF.

The rearrangement joins TRBV11-2 to TRBJ1-2; D remains ambiguous. This CDR3 has 14 amino acids. Germline CDR1 reads SGHAT; CDR2 reads FQNNGV. V lost 1 base and J lost 2, with 8 bases in between. CDR3 amino acids: CASSLAQRNYGYTF. In nucleotides, the CDR3 is TGTGCCAGCAGCTTAGCTCAGAGAAACTATGGCTACACCTTC.

About this clonotype itself: A single base separates this from a much larger clone, so it may be a read error. CDR3 protein: CASSFTGSPVYEPYF. DNA for the CDR3: TGCGCCAGCAGCTTTACTGGAAGTCCGGTCTACGAGCCGTACTTC. V gene TRBV5-1 combines with J gene TRBJ2-7; D uncertain. CDR1 is SGHRS, CDR2 YFSETQ, per germline. This CDR3 has 15 amino acids.

The table lists this clonotype with many counts. V is TRBV27 and J is TRBJ2-7, with TRBD1 matching over 8 bases. The CDR3 is 14 residues long. The V gene's germline CDR1 is MNHEY and CDR2 SMNVEV (reference sequence). After removal of 5 bases from V and 4 bases from J, the junction contained 7 bases not matched to a gene. The CDR3 is CASSQRTGRYEQYF. CDR3 DNA sequence: TGTGCCAGCAGTCAACGGACAGGGCGTTACGAGCAGTACTTC.

This clonotype came up many times. The chain combines TRBV28 with TRBJ2-1, with a weak D call TRBD1 (5 bases). Looked up from germline, CDR1 is MDHEN and CDR2 is SYDVKM. The CDR3 is 13 amino acids. V was shortened by 4 bases and J by 7 bases, with 11 bases between the two germline ends. CDR3 protein: CASSWGRENEQFF. Here the CDR3 DNA reads TGTGCCAGCAGTTGGGGCCGCGAGAATGAGCAGTTCTTC.

This clonotype occurred many times. The chain couples TRBV5-1 to TRBJ1-6; TRBD1 might be the D (5 bases). Per germline, CDR1 SGHRS and CDR2 YFSETQ. The CDR3 totals 14 residues. The V gene lost 4 bases and the J gene lost 8 bases, with 13 bases spanning the gap. The CDR3 DNA sequence: TGCGCCAGCAGCATCGGGACGGACTATTCACCCCTCCACTTT. It yields the protein CASSIGTDYSPLHF. The whole variable domain, filled in from reference TRBV5-1 and TRBJ1-6, reads KAGVTQTPRYLIKTRGQQVTLSCSPISGHRSVSWYQQTPGQGLQFLFEYFSETQRNKGNFPGRFSGRQFSNSRSEMNVSTLELGDSALYLCASSIGTDYSPLHFGNGTRLTVT.

This clonotype was observed at least ten times. V gene TRBV12-3 or TRBV12-4 combines with J gene TRBJ1-2; no clear D. V was clipped by 7 bases and J by 3 bases, with 15 bases between them. CDR3 size: 14 residues. Written as DNA, the CDR3 is TGTGCCAGCACCCATAACACTAGGGACTATGGCTACACCTTC. This gives the protein CASTHNTRDYGYTF.

The chain carries TRBV7-3 and TRBJ2-5; 7 bases map to TRBD2. Germline-derived CDR1 and CDR2 are SGHTA and FQGTGA. The CDR3 runs 13 residues. After removal of 4 bases from V and 4 bases from J, the junction contained 3 bases not matched to a gene. The CDR3, as DNA: TGTGCCAGCAGCTCGGGACTATTAGAGACCCAGTACTTC. Its protein is CASSSGLLETQYF.

Ten or more counts support this clonotype. The chain combines TRBV6-1 with TRBJ2-7; possible D gene TRBD2, 5 bases. This CDR3 spans 15 amino acids. Trimming shortened V by 1 base and J by 2 bases, and 12 bases separated the two germline ends. Germline V gene data show CDR1 as MNHNS and CDR2 as SASEGT. The chain's CDR3 is CASSEGGDGPYEQYF. The CDR3 DNA is TGTGCCAGCAGTGAAGGGGGAGACGGCCCCTACGAGCAGTACTTC.

This clonotype was observed at least ten times. The CDR3 nucleotides are TGTGCCAGCAGTGAGACGGAACGCCCGTATAATTCACCCCTCCACTTT. The encoded protein is CASSETERPYNSPLHF. This sequence joins TRBV6-1 and TRBJ1-6; D unresolved. Germline V gene data show CDR1 as MNHNS and CDR2 as SASEGT. Trimming removed 3 bases at V and 4 bases at J, with 13 bases between. This CDR3 has 16 amino acids.